The clone carrying this TCR beta chain was recorded many times. Its antigen is not known. This sample is drawn from a study of lung T cells in sarcoidosis with Löfgren's syndrome. Study in general: Repertoire analyses centered on Löfgren's syndrome patients.

Germline V gene sequence: CDR1 MDHEN, CDR2 SYDVKM. The CDR3 runs 12 residues. Trimming took off 5 bases at V and 4 bases at J, with 6 bases between the two ends. TCRdb recomputed calls from the reads with MiXCR, one row per CDR3 protein. The top ten clones hold about 4% of a sample with 15,000 to 20,000 distinct CDR3 sequences, less than 25% of them seen once. Broader study findings: TRAV12-1 preferentially paired with TRBV2, with homologous CDR3s.

The V gene is TRBV28, the J gene TRBJ2-1; D not resolved. This TCR was recovered from a human donor with sarcoidosis (Löfgren's syndrome or another form), or a control subject (not recorded which). The sequenced sample consisted of CD4+ T cells from PBMCs. The CDR3 is CASSPTYNEQFF. The CDR3 DNA reads TGTGCCAGCAGTCCAACATACAATGAGCAGTTCTTC.